The 5 T cell receptor beta chains given below trace back to one sample, sequenced in a study of molecular identifiers for immune sequencing clone quantification. TCRdb analysed the PCR reads with MiXCR anew, one entry per CDR3 protein. The sample yields 400,000 to 600,000 distinct CDR3 sequences, roughly a fifth seen once. Sequencing input: naive CD8+ T cells from blood, with Jurkat cell RNA spiked in. Subset indicated: FACS-sorted CD8+CD4-CCR7+CD45RA+ naive T cells. The origin of the receptors is a human donor in good health. Some libraries in this study had Jurkat cell RNA spiked in.

A remark on this clonotype: Sequence at one end of the junction differs from germline and may be a read error. V is TRBV6-5 and J is TRBJ1-2; 12 bases fit TRBD1. The CDR3 sequence is 16 residues long. CDR1 and CDR2 (germline): MNHEY, SVGAGI. The DNA for the CDR3 is TGTGCCAGCAGTAGTCGGGACAGGGGGCCGATCTATGGCAACACCTTC. It translates to CASSSRDRGPIYGNTF.

V and J are TRBV5-1 and TRBJ2-7, with D possibly matching TRBD1 (5 bases). This CDR3 spans 14 amino acids. The germline CDR1 and CDR2 sequences are SGHRS and YFSETQ. With 2 bases removed from V and 3 bases from J, the gap between germline ends came to 12 bases. Here the CDR3 DNA reads TGCGCCAGCAGCTTCGTGGGGCATGGCTACGAGCAGTACTTC. Amino acid sequence: CASSFVGHGYEQYF.

The chain combines TRBV5-6 with TRBJ2-7; perhaps TRBD1 as D (6 bases). Germline CDR1 SGHDT, CDR2 YYEEEE. With 4 bases removed from V and 6 bases from J, the gap between germline ends came to 11 bases. This CDR3 has 12 amino acids. CDR3 region: CASSPGQTEQYF. CDR3 in DNA: TGTGCCAGCAGCCCAGGACAGACCGAGCAGTACTTC.

In this sample, this clonotype turned up once. A much larger clonotype is one base distant, so this may be a read error. This chain links TRBV6-1 with TRBJ2-7; a weak D match, TRBD1 (7 bases). V lost 1 base, J lost 3 bases, and 13 bases lay in between. Per germline, CDR1 MNHNS and CDR2 SASEGT. The CDR3 has 15 amino acids. This CDR3 is CASSEEQGGLYEQYF. CDR3 bases: TGTGCCAGCAGTGAAGAGCAGGGGGGCCTCTACGAGCAGTACTTC.

On this clonotype itself: This may come from a read error, since a much larger clone is one base off. The chain couples TRBV20-1 to TRBJ1-1; 7 bases are shared with TRBD1. This CDR3 has 14 amino acids. Trimming took 4 bases from V and 6 from J; bases not matched to a gene: 11. The germline V gene encodes CDR1 DFQATT and CDR2 SNEGSKA (reference sequence). CDR3 sequence reads: CSATTTGRVAEAFF. The DNA for the CDR3 is TGCAGTGCTACCACGACAGGGAGGGTCGCTGAAGCTTTCTTT.